This record concerns one TCR beta chain sequence. iRepertoire HTBI primers and Arm-PCR of CDR3 regions built TCR beta libraries. MiXCR, run by TCRdb on the multiplex PCR reads, gives a single entry per CDR3 protein. This repertoire shows around 320,000 distinct CDR3 sequences, 16% found once; its top ten account for roughly 30%. Per germline, CDR1 SGHRS and CDR2 YFSETQ. The CDR3 sequence is 17 residues long. The V segment lost 4 bases and the J segment 0 bases; nucleotides outside the gene matches: 8. The entry originates in a study of regulatory T cells in long-lasting Graves disease. Time point indicated: newly diagnosed GD, antithyroid drugs for less than 3 months. RNA extracted from PBMCs served as the sequencing template. The data also belong to a second study, concerning T cells in Graves' hyperthyroidism and ophthalmopathy. This second study notes: Uncontrolled infection, other autoimmune disease, pregnancy or lactation excluded patients.

Sequenced here: peripheral blood mononuclear cells (PBMCs), sampled at new diagnosis, from a patient treated with antithyroid drugs. This chain joins TRBV5-1 and TRBJ1-4; 8 bases are a match to TRBD1. The sequence came from a man aged 35-49 years with Graves disease. This CDR3 reads CASSPAGGRATNEKLFF. CDR3 coding DNA: TGCGCCAGCAGCCCGGCAGGGGGCAGGGCAACTAATGAAAAACTGTTTTTT.